This T cell receptor beta chain appears in the sequencing data of a study of blood T cell repertoires in COVID-19 (TCRdb year 2020). As for the study more broadly: The collaborator samples originated in the United States, Italy and Spain and spanned the acute and convalescent phases of COVID-19. The prospective study material was composed of cDNA or gDNA derived from T cells, B-cell-depleted T cells, or PBMCs. Deeply sampled blood TCRbeta repertoires from subjects exposed to, actively infected with, or recovered from COVID-19 were included in the dataset. The repertoires were released in a freely available public database meant as a resource for research on the immune response to SARS-CoV-2. Samples were obtained from the ongoing ImmuneRACE study (first 160 participants) and from 1,200 or so subjects provided by 6 global collaborators. The sample metadata nearly always contained a de-identified subject ID, COVID-19 status, age in years and sex. Where available, HLA class I and class II types were taken from metadata supplied by the sample provider and were not determined by assay-based typing.

Points on this clone: Its binding antigen is unknown. Per-nucleotide qualities are absent, and no much larger clonotype sits a single base away.

Here V drops 8 bases and J drops 4 bases, and the junction holds 7 bases not matched to any gene. CDR1 SGHTA and CDR2 FQGTGA are derived from the germline V gene. There are 14 amino acids in the CDR3, from cysteine to phenylalanine inclusive. CDR3 DNA only is kept here, 42 bases in frame from base 1. TCRbeta CDR3 regions were amplified from genomic DNA using the immunoSEQ Assay, a bias-controlled multiplex PCR. As for the authors' bioinformatics: The number of nucleated cells in each sample was estimated from the amplification of reference gene primers within the assay. To quantify the absolute abundance of each unique TCRbeta CDR3 rearrangement, sequence reads were collapsed and filtered. For each sample, productive Simpson clonality was calculated as the square root of Simpson's diversity index over productive rearrangements. In its TCRdb copy, this immuneACCESS table keeps in-frame sequences only and misses some clones. Where compared with another copy, unresolved V genes explain less than half of these, and the others have no known cause. V and J calls and clone size are copied from that table; D and trimming were computed from the DNA. The sample data list under 150,000 clones, and around 85% of these were observed just once. Roughly 5% of the sample rests with the top ten.

In Seattle, one collaborating source enrolled patients while the infection was active and tracked those patients longitudinally over the course of disease. Collaborating institutions collected whole blood in K2EDTA tubes following their own protocols. For TCRbeta analysis, collaborator samples were shipped as frozen whole blood, as isolated PBMCs, or as DNA extracted from either sample type. General conclusions and limits of the study: The quantity of clinical and demographic metadata differed by source and by participant and was supplied without curation.

The sample taken for sequencing was peripheral blood. The chain joins TRBV7-3 to TRBJ2-1; the central 8 bases match TRBD2. This clonotype originated in an older woman with COVID-19, enrolled during active disease. The nucleotide sequence reads as follows: TGTGCCAGCGGATTAGCGGGACTTTACAATGAGCAGTTCTTC. The encoded protein is CASGLAGLYNEQFF.